This T cell receptor (beta chain) was profiled in a study of blood T cell repertoires in COVID-19. On the study more broadly: Samples of COVID-19 (acute and convalescent) were obtained from the United States, Italy and Spain. Nucleic acid was either cDNA or gDNA, and it came from T cells, B-cell-depleted T cells, or PBMCs.

In the source study's methods: Estimation of nucleated cell counts relied on the amplification of reference gene primers. The table came from immunoSEQ multiplex PCR; TCRdb's copy has only in-frame clones and leaves some out. Clone size and the V and J calls come from that table; the DNA yielded D and trimming. The sample lists approximately 280,000 clones; 80% to 95% were seen once. Patients of the Seattle cohort, enrolled during active infection, were followed longitudinally. CDR3 length equals 15 residues. Sample: peripheral blood. The rearrangement joins TRBV21-1 to TRBJ2-7; the table's D call, TRBD2, was not checked against the DNA. TRBV21-1 is a known pseudogene. This clonotype was obtained from a woman in her twenties or thirties with COVID-19, enrolled during active disease. The CDR3: CASSKARRRGYEQYF. The CDR3 coding sequence is TGTGCCAGCAGCAAAGCAAGGAGGCGGGGCTACGAGCAGTACTTC.